This TCR beta chain emerged from a study of T cell responses to AZD1222 COVID-19 vaccine. The CDR3 consists of 17 residues. Trimming pared 1 base from V and 2 bases from J, leaving 15 bases between. The V gene's germline CDR1 is LGHDT and CDR2 YNNKEL (reference sequence). Using immunoSEQ multiplex PCR, the repertoire was profiled, and TCRdb retains in-frame clones only, with some absent. The sample lists some 170,000 clones; 80% to 95% were seen once. This sequence joins TRBV3-1 (or the pseudogene TRBV3-2) and TRBJ1-5; the D gene is possibly TRBD1 (6 bases). The sequence was obtained from an adult who received the AZD1222 COVID-19 vaccine. The sample here was peripheral blood, taken 28 days after the second AZD1222 dose. CDR3 amino acids: CASSQARGGTGNQPQHF. DNA for the CDR3: TGTGCCAGCAGCCAAGCGAGGGGGGGAACGGGCAATCAGCCCCAGCATTTT.